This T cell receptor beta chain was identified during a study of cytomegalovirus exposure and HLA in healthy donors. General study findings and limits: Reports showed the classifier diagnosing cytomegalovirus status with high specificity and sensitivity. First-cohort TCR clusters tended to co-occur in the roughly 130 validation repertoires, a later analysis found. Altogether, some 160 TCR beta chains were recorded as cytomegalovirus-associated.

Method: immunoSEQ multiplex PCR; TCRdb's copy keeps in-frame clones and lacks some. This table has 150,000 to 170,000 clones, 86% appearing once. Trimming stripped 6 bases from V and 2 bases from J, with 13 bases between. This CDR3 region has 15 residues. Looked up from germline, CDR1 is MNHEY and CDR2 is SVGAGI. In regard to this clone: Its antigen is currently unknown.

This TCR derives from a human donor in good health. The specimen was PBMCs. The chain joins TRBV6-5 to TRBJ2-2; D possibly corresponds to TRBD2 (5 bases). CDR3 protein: CASRGTGRNTGELFF. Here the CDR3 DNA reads TGTGCCAGCAGGGGTACGGGGAGAAACACCGGGGAGCTGTTTTTT.